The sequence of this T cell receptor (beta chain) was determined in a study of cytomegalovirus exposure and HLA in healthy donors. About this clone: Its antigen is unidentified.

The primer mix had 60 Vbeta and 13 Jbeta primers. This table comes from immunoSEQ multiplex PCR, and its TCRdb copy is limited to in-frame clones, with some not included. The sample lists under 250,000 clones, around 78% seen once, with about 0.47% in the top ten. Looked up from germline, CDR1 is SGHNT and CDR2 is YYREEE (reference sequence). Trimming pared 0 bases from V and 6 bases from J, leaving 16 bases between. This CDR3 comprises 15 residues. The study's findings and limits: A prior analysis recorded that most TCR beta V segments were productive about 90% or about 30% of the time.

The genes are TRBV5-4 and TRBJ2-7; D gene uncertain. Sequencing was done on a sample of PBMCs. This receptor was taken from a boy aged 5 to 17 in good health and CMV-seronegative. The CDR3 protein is CASSLESAAAGEQYF. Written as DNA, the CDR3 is TGTGCCAGCAGCTTGGAGTCGGCGGCCGCCGGCGAGCAGTACTTC.